This T cell receptor beta chain was sequenced during a study of T cells in Graves' hyperthyroidism and ophthalmopathy. Study observations and caveats: The blood repertoire included most of the expanded thyroid clonotypes above 0.001.

For the diagnoses, clinical symptoms, serum thyroxine and TRAb, thyroid ultrasound and orbital computed tomography were used. It was roughly 10 ml of fresh peripheral blood that supplied the PBMCs. CDR1 MNHEY and CDR2 SVGEGT come from the germline V gene. The V segment lost 6 bases and the J segment 0 bases; nucleotides outside the gene matches: 1. The CDR3 runs 15 residues. RNA transcripts were the template for amplifying TCR beta CDR3 regions. Carried out on the TCR CDR3, a first-round RT-PCR used the HTBI primer set. TCRdb used MiXCR to reprocess the multiplex PCR reads, holding one entry per CDR3 protein. Of 300,000 to 500,000 distinct CDR3 sequences in the sample, about an eighth were seen once. In this sample, this clonotype turned up a few times. Its antigen is not known.

The sequencing sample was made of blood. V usage is TRBV6-2 or TRBV6-3 and J usage is TRBJ2-3; 12 bases line up with TRBD2. This receptor was identified in a man between 45 and 60 years old with Graves' ophthalmopathy. The CDR3 sequence: CASSGLAGSTDTQYF. The CDR3, as DNA: TGTGCCAGCAGCGGACTAGCGGGGAGCACAGATACGCAGTATTTT.